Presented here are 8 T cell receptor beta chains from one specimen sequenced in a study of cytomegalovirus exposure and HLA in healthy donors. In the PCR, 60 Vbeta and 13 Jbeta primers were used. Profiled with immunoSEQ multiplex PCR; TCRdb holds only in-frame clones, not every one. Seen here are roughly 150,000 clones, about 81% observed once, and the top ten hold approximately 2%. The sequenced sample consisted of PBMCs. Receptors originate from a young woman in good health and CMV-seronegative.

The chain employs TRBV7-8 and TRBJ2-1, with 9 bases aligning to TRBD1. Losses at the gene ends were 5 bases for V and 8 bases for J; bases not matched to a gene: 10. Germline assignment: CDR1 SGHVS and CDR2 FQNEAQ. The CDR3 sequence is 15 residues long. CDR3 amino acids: CASSTRTGAFYEQFF. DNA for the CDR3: TGTGCCAGCAGCACTCGGACAGGGGCCTTTTATGAGCAGTTCTTC. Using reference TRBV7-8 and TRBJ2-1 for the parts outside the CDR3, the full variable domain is GAGVSQSPRYKVAKRGQDVALRCDPISGHVSLFWYQQALGQGPEFLTYFQNEAQLDKSGLPSDRFFAERPEGSVSTLKIQRTQQEDSAVYLCASSTRTGAFYEQFFGPGTRLTVL.

CDR3 coding DNA: TGTGCCAGCAGTTGGAGGAACCCCAGTTGGGAAAAACTGTTTTTT. Translating gives CASSWRNPSWEKLFF. The rearrangement uses TRBV2 and TRBJ1-4; unclear D gene. This CDR3 is built from 15 residues. Per the germline V gene, CDR1 is SNHLY and CDR2 is FYNNEI. The V gene lost 5 bases and the J gene lost 8 bases, with 18 bases spanning the gap.

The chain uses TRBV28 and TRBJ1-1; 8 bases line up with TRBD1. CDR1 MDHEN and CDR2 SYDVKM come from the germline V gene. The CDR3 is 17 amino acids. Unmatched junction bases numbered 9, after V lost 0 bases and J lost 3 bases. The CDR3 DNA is TGTGCCAGCAGTTTATGGGGACAGGTCCTCGAGGACACTGAAGCTTTCTTT. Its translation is CASSLWGQVLEDTEAFF.

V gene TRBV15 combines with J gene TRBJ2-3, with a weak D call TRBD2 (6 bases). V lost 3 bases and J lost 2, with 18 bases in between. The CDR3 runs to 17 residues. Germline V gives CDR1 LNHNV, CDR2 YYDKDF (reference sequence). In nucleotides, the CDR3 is TGTGCCACCAGCAGTCCAGGAACGGCGGGGCCCACAGATACGCAGTATTTT. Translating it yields CATSSPGTAGPTDTQYF.

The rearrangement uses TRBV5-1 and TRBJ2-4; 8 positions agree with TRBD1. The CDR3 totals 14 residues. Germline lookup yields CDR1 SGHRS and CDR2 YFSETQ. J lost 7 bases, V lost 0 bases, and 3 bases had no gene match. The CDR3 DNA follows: TGCGCCAGCAGCTTGGCCGGGGACAGGAACATTCAGTACTTC. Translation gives CASSLAGDRNIQYF.

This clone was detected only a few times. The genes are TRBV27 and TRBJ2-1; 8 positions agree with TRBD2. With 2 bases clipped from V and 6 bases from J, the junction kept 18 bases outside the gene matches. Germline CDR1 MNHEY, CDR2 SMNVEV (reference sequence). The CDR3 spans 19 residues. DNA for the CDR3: TGTGCCAGCAGTTTACTCAAACACGCGGGGGGCCCTTTGGGCAATGAGCAGTTCTTC. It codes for CASSLLKHAGGPLGNEQFF.

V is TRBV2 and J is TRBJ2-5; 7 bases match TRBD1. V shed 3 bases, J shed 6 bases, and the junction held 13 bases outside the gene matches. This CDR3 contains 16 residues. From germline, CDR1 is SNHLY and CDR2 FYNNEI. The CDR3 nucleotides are TGTGCCAGCAGTGATAACCGCTCGACAGGGCCGAAGACCCAGTACTTC. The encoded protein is CASSDNRSTGPKTQYF.

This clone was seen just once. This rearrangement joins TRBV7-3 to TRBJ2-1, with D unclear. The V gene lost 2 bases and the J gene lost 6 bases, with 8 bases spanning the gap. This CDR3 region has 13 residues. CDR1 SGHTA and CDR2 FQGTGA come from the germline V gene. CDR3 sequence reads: CASSLSSGNEQFF. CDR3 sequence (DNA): TGTGCCAGCAGCTTATCATCAGGCAATGAGCAGTTCTTC.